This section outlines one T cell receptor beta chain sequence together with its context. Antigen unknown. CDR1 is MNHNS, CDR2 SASEGT, per germline. Unmatched junction bases numbered 7, after V lost 1 base and J lost 1 base. The CDR3 has 17 amino acids. Produced via immunoSEQ multiplex PCR; TCRdb's table is partial and in-frame only. The table lists approximately 2.3 million clones, approximately 95% of them singletons. These data are taken from a study of shared clonotypes between healthy human individuals. Across the study: Researchers drew samples from two women and a few men aged 18 to 49. CD4 naive cells filled three plates per donor, CD4 memory three, CD8 naive two and CD8 memory one. Study conclusions and caveats: Clonotype sharing across donors was expected to vary with sequencing depth.

Healthy HIV-negative adults with no recent acute infections or vaccinations were recruited as donors. The chain employs TRBV6-1 and TRBJ2-3; 8 bases match TRBD2. The source of this sequence is a young man in good health. Some clones in this sample may be carry-over from other donors' samples. Sequencing used naive CD4+ T cells from PBMCs. Subset: CD45RA+ positively selected. CDR3 coding DNA: TGTGCCAGCAGTGAAGGGCGGACGGGAGGGCGCACAGATACGCAGTATTTT. It translates to CASSEGRTGGRTDTQYF.